Given below is one T cell receptor beta chain in context. This clone's antigen is unknown. The input lacks base qualities; no much larger clone sits a single base away. This sample is drawn from a study of blood T cell repertoires in COVID-19 (TCRdb year 2020). Describing the broader study: Samples from collaborators originated in the United States, Italy and Spain and spanned both the acute and convalescent phases of COVID-19. The repertoires were released in a freely available public database intended as a resource for research on the immune response to SARS-CoV-2. Where available, HLA class I and class II types were taken from metadata supplied by the sample provider and were not determined by assay-based typing. The prospective study material was composed of cDNA or gDNA derived from T cells, B-cell-depleted T cells, or PBMCs. The samples were drawn from two sources: the first 160 participants of the ongoing ImmuneRACE study, and 1,000 to 1,500 subjects contributed by 6 global collaborators. Nearly every sample came with metadata listing a de-identified subject ID, COVID-19 status, age in years and sex. The dataset comprised deeply sampled blood TCRbeta repertoires from subjects exposed to, actively infected with, or recovered from COVID-19.

In the prospective study, participants were about 18 to 100 years old, resided in 25 or so geographic areas of the United States, and were enrolled through a virtual design. In the prospective study, participants were assigned to cohorts based on the clinical history participants reported in a screening survey and a study questionnaire. Mobile phlebotomists in the prospective study collected whole blood, serum and a nasopharyngeal or oropharyngeal swab from every participant. Prospective study participants could optionally give additional blood draws and questionnaires over an approximately 2-month period. Prospective study blood samples were shipped either frozen or at room temperature before DNA extraction. The CDR3 numbers 14 residues from cysteine through phenylalanine. Just the 42-base CDR3 DNA is kept, in frame starting at base 1. Via the germline V gene, CDR1 is SGHAT and CDR2 FQNNGV. A distance of 13 bases separates the germline ends of V and J, which lose 5 bases and 2 bases respectively.

Here is what the overall study found, with its caveats: Clinical and demographic metadata were provided uncurated, with the amount varying by source and participant.

TCRbeta CDR3 regions were amplified from genomic DNA by means of the immunoSEQ Assay, a bias-controlled multiplex PCR. Turning to the authors' computational methods: Nucleated cell counts per sample were estimated from amplification of reference gene primers within the assay. Sequence reads were collapsed and filtered to measure the absolute abundance of every unique TCRbeta CDR3 rearrangement. For each sample, productive Simpson clonality was calculated as the square root of Simpson's diversity index across productive rearrangements. TCRdb's version of the immuneACCESS table is confined to in-frame rearrangements and falls short of the full clone set. An unresolved V gene accounts for under half of the shortfall where checked; the remainder is of unknown origin. The V and J calls and clone size come from that table; D and trimming were worked out from the DNA. This sample is represented by about 270,000 clones; 70% to 90% of them were singletons. About 4% of the sample goes to the ten largest clones.

Sequenced: PBMCs or T cells enriched from blood (not recorded which). The rearranged segments are TRBV11-2 and TRBJ2-7; the D gene is unclear. This receptor was obtained from a woman aged 25 to 39 with acute COVID-19. CDR3 protein: CASSPNTVTYEQYF. The bases are TGTGCCAGCAGCCCGAACACCGTCACCTACGAGCAGTACTTC.